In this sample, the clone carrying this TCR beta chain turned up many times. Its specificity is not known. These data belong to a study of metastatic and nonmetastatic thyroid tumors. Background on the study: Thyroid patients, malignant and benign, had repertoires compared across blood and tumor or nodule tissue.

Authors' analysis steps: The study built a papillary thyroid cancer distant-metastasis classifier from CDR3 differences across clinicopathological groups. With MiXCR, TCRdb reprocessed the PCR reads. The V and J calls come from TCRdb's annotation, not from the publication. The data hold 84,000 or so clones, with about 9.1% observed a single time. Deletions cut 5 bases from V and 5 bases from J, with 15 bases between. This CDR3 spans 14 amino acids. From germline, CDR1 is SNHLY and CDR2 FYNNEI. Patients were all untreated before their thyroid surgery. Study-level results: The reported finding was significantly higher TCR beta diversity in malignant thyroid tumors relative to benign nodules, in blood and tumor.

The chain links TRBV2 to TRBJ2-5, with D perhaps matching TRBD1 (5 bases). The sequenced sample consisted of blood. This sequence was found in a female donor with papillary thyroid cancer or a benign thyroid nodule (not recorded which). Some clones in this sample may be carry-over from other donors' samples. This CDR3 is CASSIMSRAETQYF. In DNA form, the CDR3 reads TGTGCCAGCAGTATAATGAGCAGGGCGGAGACCCAGTACTTC. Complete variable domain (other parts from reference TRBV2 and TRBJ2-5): EPEVTQTPSHQVTQMGQEVILRCVPISNHLYFYWYRQILGQKVEFLVSFYNNEISEKSEIFDDQFSVERPDGSNFTLKIRSTKLEDSAMYFCASSIMSRAETQYFGPGTRLLVL.